This passage covers 3 T cell receptor beta chains from one sample sequenced in a study of T cell responses to AZD1222 COVID-19 vaccine. The data were produced by immunoSEQ multiplex PCR, yet TCRdb's version contains in-frame clones alone and is incomplete. This table holds 170,000 or so clones, about nine tenths found once. The specimen comprised peripheral blood, sampled on day 0 of AZD1222 vaccination. Receptor source: an adult in good health.

This chain joins TRBV9 and TRBJ1-5; D perhaps matches TRBD1 (5 bases). Germline V gene data show CDR1 as SGDLS and CDR2 as YYNGEE. V was clipped by 4 bases and J by 6 bases, with 14 bases between them. The CDR3 consists of 14 residues. CDR3 DNA sequence: TGTGCCAGCAGCCCCTACTCAGGGTTTCAGCCCCAGCATTTT. Translation: CASSPYSGFQPQHF.

This chain connects TRBV6-5 to TRBJ1-1, with unresolved D. V lost 7 bases to trimming and J lost 4 bases, with 16 bases between them. The CDR3 extends over 14 amino acids. The germline V gene encodes CDR1 MNHEY and CDR2 SVGAGI. CDR3 DNA: TGTGCCAGCAATTCAAACGGGGTTGCCACTGAAGCTTTCTTT. This gives the protein CASNSNGVATEAFF.

The chain combines TRBV6-4 with TRBJ2-2; D not certain. Germline loops: CDR1 MRHNA, CDR2 SNTAGT. The CDR3 extends over 14 amino acids. V shed 6 bases and J shed 5 bases, with 13 bases lying between them. The CDR3 loop reads CASSPDQETGELFF. The CDR3 coding sequence is TGTGCCAGCAGCCCGGACCAAGAGACCGGGGAGCTGTTTTTT.